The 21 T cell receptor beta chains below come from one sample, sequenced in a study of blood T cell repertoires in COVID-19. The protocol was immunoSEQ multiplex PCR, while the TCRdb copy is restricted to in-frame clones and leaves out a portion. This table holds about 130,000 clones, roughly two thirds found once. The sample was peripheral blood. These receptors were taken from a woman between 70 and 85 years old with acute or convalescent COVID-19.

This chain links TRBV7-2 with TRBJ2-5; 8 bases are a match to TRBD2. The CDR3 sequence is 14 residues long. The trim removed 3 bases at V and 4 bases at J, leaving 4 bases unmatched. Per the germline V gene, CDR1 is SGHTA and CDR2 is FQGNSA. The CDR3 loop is CASSFGGGRETQYF. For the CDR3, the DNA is TGTGCCAGCAGCTTCGGGGGGGGACGAGAGACCCAGTACTTC.

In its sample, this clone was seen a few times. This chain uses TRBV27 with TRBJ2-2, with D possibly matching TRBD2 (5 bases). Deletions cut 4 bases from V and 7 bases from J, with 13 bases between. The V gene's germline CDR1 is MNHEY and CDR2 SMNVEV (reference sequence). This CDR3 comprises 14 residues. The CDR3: CASSSHGGFGELFF. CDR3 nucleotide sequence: TGTGCCAGCAGTTCCCACGGCGGGTTCGGGGAGCTGTTTTTT.

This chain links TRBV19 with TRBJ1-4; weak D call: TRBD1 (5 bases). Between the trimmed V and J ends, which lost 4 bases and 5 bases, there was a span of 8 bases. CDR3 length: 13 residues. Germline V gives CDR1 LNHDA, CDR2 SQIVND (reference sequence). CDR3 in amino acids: CASSRAGNEKLFF. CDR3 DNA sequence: TGTGCCAGTAGTAGGGCAGGGAATGAAAAACTGTTTTTT.

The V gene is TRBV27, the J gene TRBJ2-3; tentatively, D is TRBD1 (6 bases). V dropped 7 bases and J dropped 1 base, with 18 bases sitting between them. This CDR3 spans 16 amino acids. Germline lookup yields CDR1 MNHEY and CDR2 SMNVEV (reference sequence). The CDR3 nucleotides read TGTGCCAGCACCCCCAGGGGTGGGGGCCGCACAGATACGCAGTATTTT. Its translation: CASTPRGGGRTDTQYF.

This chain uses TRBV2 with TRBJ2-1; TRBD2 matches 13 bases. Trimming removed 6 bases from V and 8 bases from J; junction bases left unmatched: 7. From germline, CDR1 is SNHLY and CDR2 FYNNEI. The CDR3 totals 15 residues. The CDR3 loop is CASRAGLAGSHEQFF. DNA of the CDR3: TGTGCCAGCAGAGCGGGACTAGCGGGATCCCATGAGCAGTTCTTC.

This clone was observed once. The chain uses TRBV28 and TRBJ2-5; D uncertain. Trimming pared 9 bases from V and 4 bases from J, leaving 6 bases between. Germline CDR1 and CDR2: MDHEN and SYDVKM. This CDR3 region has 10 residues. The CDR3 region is CASMRETQYF. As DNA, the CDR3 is TGTGCCAGTATGAGAGAGACCCAGTACTTC.

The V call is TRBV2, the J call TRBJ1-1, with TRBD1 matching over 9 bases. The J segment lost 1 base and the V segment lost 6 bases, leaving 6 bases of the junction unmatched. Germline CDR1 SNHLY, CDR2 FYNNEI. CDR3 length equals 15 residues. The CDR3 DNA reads TGTGCCAGCAGGCTTGGGACAGGGCCGAACACTGAAGCTTTCTTT. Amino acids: CASRLGTGPNTEAFF.

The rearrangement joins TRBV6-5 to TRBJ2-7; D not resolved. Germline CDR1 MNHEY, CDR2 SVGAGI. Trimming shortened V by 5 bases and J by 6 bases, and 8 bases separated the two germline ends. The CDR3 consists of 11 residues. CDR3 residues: CASSPLSEQYF. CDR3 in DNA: TGTGCCAGCAGTCCGCTAAGCGAGCAGTACTTC.

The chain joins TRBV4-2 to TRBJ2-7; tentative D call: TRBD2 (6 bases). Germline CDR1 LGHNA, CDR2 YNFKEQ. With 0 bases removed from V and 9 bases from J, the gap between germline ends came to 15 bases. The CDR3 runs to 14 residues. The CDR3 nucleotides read TGTGCCAGCAGCCAAGATCATAGACTAGGCAGGCAGTACTTC. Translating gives CASSQDHRLGRQYF.

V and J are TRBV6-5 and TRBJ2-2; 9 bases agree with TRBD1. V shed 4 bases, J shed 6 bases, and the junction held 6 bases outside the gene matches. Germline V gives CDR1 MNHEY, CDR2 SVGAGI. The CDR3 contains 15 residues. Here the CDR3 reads CASSFDRGTPGELFF. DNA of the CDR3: TGTGCCAGCAGTTTTGACAGGGGGACCCCCGGGGAGCTGTTTTTT.

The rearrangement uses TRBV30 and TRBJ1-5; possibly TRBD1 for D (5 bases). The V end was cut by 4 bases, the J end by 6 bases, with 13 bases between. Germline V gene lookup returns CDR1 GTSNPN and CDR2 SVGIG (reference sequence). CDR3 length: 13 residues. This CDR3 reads CAWNPGSGQPQHF. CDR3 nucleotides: TGTGCCTGGAATCCAGGGTCGGGTCAGCCCCAGCATTTT.

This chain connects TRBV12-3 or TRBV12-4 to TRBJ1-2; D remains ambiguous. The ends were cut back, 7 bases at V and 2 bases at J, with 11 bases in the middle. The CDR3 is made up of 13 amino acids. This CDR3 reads CASTEHGNYGYTF. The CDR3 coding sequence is TGTGCCAGCACCGAACACGGGAACTATGGCTACACCTTC.

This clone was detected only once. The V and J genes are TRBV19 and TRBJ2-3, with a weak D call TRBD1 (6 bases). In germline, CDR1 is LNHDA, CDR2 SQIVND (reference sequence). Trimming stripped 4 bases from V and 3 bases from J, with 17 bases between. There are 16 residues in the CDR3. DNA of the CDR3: TGTGCCAGTAGTACCCGGACAGCTCGGGGTACAGATACGCAGTATTTT. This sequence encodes CASSTRTARGTDTQYF.

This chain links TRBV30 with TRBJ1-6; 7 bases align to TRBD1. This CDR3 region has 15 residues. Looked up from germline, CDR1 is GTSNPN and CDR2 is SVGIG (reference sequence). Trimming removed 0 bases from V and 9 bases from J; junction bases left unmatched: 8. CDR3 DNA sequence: TGTGCCTGGAGTGTACGCGGGACAGTGGGTTCACCCCTCCACTTT. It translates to CAWSVRGTVGSPLHF.

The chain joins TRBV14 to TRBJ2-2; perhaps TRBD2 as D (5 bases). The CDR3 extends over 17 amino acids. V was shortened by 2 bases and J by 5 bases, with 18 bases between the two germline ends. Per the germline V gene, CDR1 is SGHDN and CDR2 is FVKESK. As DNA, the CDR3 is TGTGCCAGCAGCCAACAGACATTCCGGGGAAGAACCGGGGAGCTGTTTTTT. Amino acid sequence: CASSQQTFRGRTGELFF.

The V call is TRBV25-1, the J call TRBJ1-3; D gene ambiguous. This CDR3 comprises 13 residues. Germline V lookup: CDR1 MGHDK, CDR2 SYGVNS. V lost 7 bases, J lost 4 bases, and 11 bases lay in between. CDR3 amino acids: CASTPYGGNTIYF. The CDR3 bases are TGTGCCAGCACTCCATACGGGGGAAACACCATATATTTT.

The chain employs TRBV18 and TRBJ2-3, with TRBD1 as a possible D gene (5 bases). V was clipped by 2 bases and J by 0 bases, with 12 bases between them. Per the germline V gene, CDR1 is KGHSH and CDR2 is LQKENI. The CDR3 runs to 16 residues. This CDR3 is CASSPSTGASTDTQYF. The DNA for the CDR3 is TGTGCCAGCTCACCAAGTACAGGCGCTAGCACAGATACGCAGTATTTT.

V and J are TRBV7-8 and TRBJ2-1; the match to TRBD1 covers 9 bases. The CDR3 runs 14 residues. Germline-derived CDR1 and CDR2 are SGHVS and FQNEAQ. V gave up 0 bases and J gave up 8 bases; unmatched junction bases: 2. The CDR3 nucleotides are TGTGCCAGCAGCTTAGCACAGGGGGCCGATGAGCAGTTCTTC. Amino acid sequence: CASSLAQGADEQFF. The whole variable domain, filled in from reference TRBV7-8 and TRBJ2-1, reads GAGVSQSPRYKVAKRGQDVALRCDPISGHVSLFWYQQALGQGPEFLTYFQNEAQLDKSGLPSDRFFAERPEGSVSTLKIQRTQQEDSAVYLCASSLAQGADEQFFGPGTRLTVL.

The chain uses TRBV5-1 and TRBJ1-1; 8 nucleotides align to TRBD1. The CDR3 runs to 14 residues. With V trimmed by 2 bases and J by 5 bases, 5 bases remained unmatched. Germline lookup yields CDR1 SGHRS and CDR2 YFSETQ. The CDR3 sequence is CASSLRTGWTEAFF. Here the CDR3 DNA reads TGCGCCAGCAGCTTACGGACAGGGTGGACTGAAGCTTTCTTT.

The CDR3 region is CASSLGWGLSTEAFF. The CDR3 region has the DNA TGTGCCAGCAGCTTAGGATGGGGGCTGAGTACTGAAGCTTTCTTT. V and J are TRBV11-2 and TRBJ1-1; possibly TRBD1 for D (6 bases). Germline CDR1 and CDR2: SGHAT and FQNNGV. Trimming shortened V by 1 base and J by 5 bases, and 14 bases separated the two germline ends. The CDR3 totals 15 residues. The variable domain in full, with the rest retrieved from reference TRBV11-2 and TRBJ1-1, is EAGVAQSPRYKIIEKRQSVAFWCNPISGHATLYWYQQILGQGPKLLIQFQNNGVVDDSQLPKDRFSAERLKGVDSTLKIQPAKLEDSAVYLCASSLGWGLSTEAFFGQGTRLTVV.

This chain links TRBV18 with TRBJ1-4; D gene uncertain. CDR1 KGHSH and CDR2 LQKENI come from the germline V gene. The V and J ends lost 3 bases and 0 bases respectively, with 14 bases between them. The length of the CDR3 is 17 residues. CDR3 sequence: CASSPRESSATNEKLFF. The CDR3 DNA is TGTGCCAGCTCACCTCGGGAAAGTTCGGCAACTAATGAAAAACTGTTTTTT.